Following are 30 T cell receptor beta chains from one sample sequenced in a study of T cell responses to AZD1222 COVID-19 vaccine. Only in-frame clones appear in the TCRdb table, and some are missing; sequencing was by immunoSEQ multiplex PCR. The sample includes over 150,000 clones, roughly nine tenths of them seen just once. Sequencing was performed on peripheral blood, taken on day 0 of AZD1222 vaccination. All receptors come from an adult in good health.

The J gene is TRBJ2-2, the V gene TRBV7-2; D unresolved. CDR1 is SGHTA, CDR2 FQGNSA, per germline. Trimming stripped 5 bases from V and 0 bases from J, with 13 bases between. The CDR3 extends over 16 amino acids. The CDR3 sequence: CASSPPLVANTGELFF. The CDR3 nucleotides are TGTGCCAGCAGCCCCCCCCTGGTCGCGAACACCGGGGAGCTGTTTTTT.

This clone appeared a few times. This rearrangement joins TRBV2 to TRBJ2-1, with TRBD2 identical over 11 bases. CDR1 SNHLY and CDR2 FYNNEI come from the germline V gene. This CDR3 region has 15 residues. V lost 6 bases, J lost 5 bases, and 6 bases stayed unmatched. CDR3 nucleotide sequence: TGTGCCAGCAGAGTCCGACTAGCGGGAAACAATGAGCAGTTCTTC. Residues: CASRVRLAGNNEQFF.

This clone was seen once. This chain connects TRBV5-1 to TRBJ2-5; D not resolved. CDR3 length: 17 amino acids. Trimming removed 7 bases at V and 0 bases at J, with 22 bases between. The V gene's germline CDR1 is SGHRS and CDR2 YFSETQ. The CDR3 coding sequence is TGCGCCAGCGGCTATAGGAAGACGGTCTCCAACCAAGAGACCCAGTACTTC. As protein: CASGYRKTVSNQETQYF.

V gene TRBV11-2 combines with J gene TRBJ2-5, with D perhaps matching TRBD2 (5 bases). The V end was cut by 7 bases, the J end by 4 bases, with 13 bases between. Per germline, CDR1 SGHAT and CDR2 FQNNGV. The CDR3 is 13 amino acids. The CDR3: CASMGREGETQYF. The CDR3 DNA sequence: TGTGCCAGCATGGGCCGGGAAGGAGAGACCCAGTACTTC.

The chain is built from TRBV2 and TRBJ2-5, with D possibly TRBD2 on 7 matching bases. The germline V gene encodes CDR1 SNHLY and CDR2 FYNNEI. The CDR3 runs 13 residues. V lost 6 bases and J lost 5, with 13 bases in between. The DNA of the CDR3 is TGTGCCAGCAGAGGGGGGGCCTTCGAGACCCAGTACTTC. It is translated as CASRGGAFETQYF.

The genes are TRBV5-5 and TRBJ2-3; 9 bases line up with TRBD2. Per germline, CDR1 SGHKS and CDR2 YYEKEE (reference sequence). The CDR3 contains 17 residues. The junction had 9 bases not matched to a gene; V was cut back by 4 bases and J by 0 bases. CDR3 loop: CASSRGLAGLSTDTQYF. The CDR3 bases are TGTGCCAGCAGCCGCGGGCTAGCGGGGCTCAGCACAGATACGCAGTATTTT.

The sample holds a few counts of this clone. The gene calls are TRBV7-2 and TRBJ1-1, with TRBD1 matching 10 bases. Germline V gene data show CDR1 as SGHTA and CDR2 as FQGNSA. J was trimmed by 5 bases and V by 5 bases; bases with no gene match: 8. This CDR3 contains 15 residues. CDR3 nucleotide sequence: TGTGCCAGCAGCATCGGGACAGGGGTGAGGACTGAAGCTTTCTTT. Its translation: CASSIGTGVRTEAFF. Combining the CDR3 with reference TRBV7-2 and TRBJ1-1 gives the whole variable domain GAGVSQSPSNKVTEKGKDVELRCDPISGHTALYWYRQSLGQGLEFLIYFQGNSAPDKSGLPSDRFSAERTGGSVSTLTIQRTQQEDSAVYLCASSIGTGVRTEAFFGQGTRLTVV.

This chain connects TRBV21-1 to TRBJ2-1; the table calls TRBD2, which could not be checked here. TRBV21-1 is reported as a pseudogene. The CDR3 totals 16 residues. CDR3 in DNA: TGTGCCAGCAGCAAAGGGGCGCCGGGGGGTAAAAATGAGCAGTTCTTC. Protein: CASSKGAPGGKNEQFF.

The chain recombines TRBV19 with TRBJ1-4, with D unresolved. The ends were cut back, 3 bases at V and 8 bases at J, with 10 bases in the middle. The CDR3 extends over 13 amino acids. The V gene's germline CDR1 is LNHDA and CDR2 SQIVND (reference sequence). This CDR3 is CASSISSGEKLFF. The CDR3 DNA is TGTGCCAGTAGTATCAGTTCCGGAGAAAAACTGTTTTTT.

The J gene is TRBJ1-2, the V gene TRBV5-6, with 7 nucleotides matching TRBD1. The V segment lost 4 bases and the J segment 7 bases; nucleotides outside the gene matches: 7. The CDR3 sequence is 13 residues long. From germline, CDR1 is SGHDT and CDR2 YYEEEE. CDR3 coding DNA: TGTGCCAGCAGCCCCCGACAGGGCCCTGGCTACACCTTC. Amino acids: CASSPRQGPGYTF.

This clone was recorded a few times. The J gene is TRBJ2-7, the V gene TRBV10-3; D possibly corresponds to TRBD2 (7 bases). With 4 bases removed from V and 1 base from J, the gap between germline ends came to 14 bases. This CDR3 has 15 amino acids. Germline-derived CDR1 and CDR2 are ENHRY and SYGVKD. CDR3 in amino acids: CAISVGGLGSYEQYF. CDR3 nucleotides: TGTGCCATCAGTGTCGGGGGGCTGGGGTCCTACGAGCAGTACTTC.

The CDR3 region has the DNA TGTGCCAGCAGTTACTCGAGTACGCGTCCGCGCCCTGGAAACACCATATATTTT. It encodes CASSYSSTRPRPGNTIYF. The V call is TRBV6-2 or TRBV6-3, the J call TRBJ1-3; no firm D call. The germline V and J ends were trimmed by 0 bases and 2 bases, with 17 bases remaining between them. This CDR3 is built from 18 residues. Per the germline V gene, CDR1 is MNHEY and CDR2 is SVGEGT.

V and J are TRBV28 and TRBJ1-2; D remains ambiguous. This CDR3 contains 12 residues. Germline CDR1 MDHEN, CDR2 SYDVKM. The germline V and J ends were trimmed by 3 bases and 6 bases, with 8 bases remaining between them. CDR3 in amino acids: CASSFVVNGYTF. The DNA of the CDR3 is TGTGCCAGCAGTTTCGTGGTGAATGGCTACACCTTC.

This rearrangement joins TRBV9 to TRBJ1-6, with TRBD1 identical over 7 bases. With V trimmed by 3 bases and J by 7 bases, 7 bases remained unmatched. The CDR3 loop spans 15 amino acids. CDR1 is SGDLS, CDR2 YYNGEE, per germline. The chain's CDR3 is CASSARQGGNSPLHF. The CDR3 DNA is TGTGCCAGCAGCGCGCGACAGGGAGGAAATTCACCCCTCCACTTT.

The rearrangement joins TRBV27 to TRBJ1-6, with TRBD1 as a possible D gene (5 bases). CDR3 size: 18 residues. V lost 6 bases and J lost 6, with 24 bases in between. Per germline, CDR1 MNHEY and CDR2 SMNVEV (reference sequence). CDR3 residues: CASSYGQIGGIINSPLHF. CDR3 nucleotide sequence: TGTGCCAGCAGCTACGGCCAAATCGGGGGGATTATTAATTCACCCCTCCACTTT.

The J gene is TRBJ1-2, the V gene TRBV6-5; 11 bases match TRBD1. The CDR3 is 14 residues long. CDR1 is MNHEY, CDR2 SVGAGI, per germline. V gave up 4 bases and J gave up 8 bases; unmatched junction bases: 6. The CDR3 DNA sequence: TGTGCCAGCAGTTCGGGACAGGGGGAAGGCGGCTACACCTTC. Translated: CASSSGQGEGGYTF.

In this sample, this clone turned up once. The chain joins TRBV21-1 to TRBJ2-2; the table names TRBD1, a call not compared with the DNA. TRBV21-1 is noted as a pseudogene. CDR3 length equals 16 residues. The CDR3 loop is CASSHRDRGEDGELFF. The DNA for the CDR3 is TGTGCCAGCAGCCACCGAGACAGGGGAGAGGACGGGGAGCTGTTTTTT.

V gene TRBV2 combines with J gene TRBJ2-1; D is perhaps TRBD2 (6 bases). The CDR3 is made up of 12 amino acids. The V gene's germline CDR1 is SNHLY and CDR2 FYNNEI. Trimming shortened V by 3 bases and J by 10 bases, and 10 bases separated the two germline ends. The CDR3 nucleotides read TGTGCCAGCAGTGAGTATCTAGCGGAGCAGTTCTTC. It codes for CASSEYLAEQFF.

The chain has TRBV19 and TRBJ2-6; no clear D gene. This CDR3 region has 16 residues. Deletions cut 7 bases from V and 0 bases from J, with 13 bases between. Germline CDR1 and CDR2: LNHDA and SQIVND (reference sequence). The CDR3 sequence: CASMKTVSSGANVLTF. DNA of the CDR3: TGTGCCAGTATGAAGACGGTGAGCTCTGGGGCCAACGTCCTGACTTTC.

This chain links TRBV27 with TRBJ2-1; tentatively, D is TRBD2 (5 bases). Germline V gene lookup returns CDR1 MNHEY and CDR2 SMNVEV (reference sequence). Trimming stripped 0 bases from V and 0 bases from J, with 6 bases between. The CDR3 has 15 residues. The CDR3 DNA is TGTGCCAGCAGTTTATCAAGCGGCTCCTACAATGAGCAGTTCTTC. Protein product: CASSLSSGSYNEQFF.

As concerns this clone: Within the sample, other DNA sequences also encode this same CDR3. The chain uses TRBV2 and TRBJ1-3; no definite D call. Germline loops: CDR1 SNHLY, CDR2 FYNNEI. V lost 3 bases and J lost 4, with 10 bases in between. There are 14 residues in the CDR3. CDR3 region: CASSERGSGNTIYF. The CDR3 DNA follows: TGTGCCAGCAGTGAGCGAGGGAGCGGAAACACCATATATTTT.

This clone occurred a few times. The chain joins TRBV9 to TRBJ1-5; no definite D call. The germline V gene encodes CDR1 SGDLS and CDR2 YYNGEE. There are 13 residues in the CDR3. Trimming removed 4 bases from V and 6 bases from J, with 11 bases in between. The CDR3 loop is CASSKGRGQPQHF. CDR3 in DNA: TGTGCCAGCAGCAAGGGTCGCGGTCAGCCCCAGCATTTT.

The chain recombines TRBV5-5 with TRBJ2-7, with D tentatively TRBD2 (6 bases). From germline, CDR1 is SGHKS and CDR2 YYEKEE (reference sequence). The CDR3 consists of 17 residues. Trimming removed 0 bases at V and 2 bases at J, with 18 bases between. CDR3 in amino acids: CASSLAPAGSTPYEQYF. Written as DNA, the CDR3 is TGTGCCAGCAGCTTGGCCCCGGCGGGGAGTACGCCCTACGAGCAGTACTTC.

The J gene is TRBJ2-1, the V gene TRBV5-5; TRBD2 aligns across 13 bases. After removal of 3 bases from V and 10 bases from J, the junction contained 7 bases not matched to a gene. Germline assignment: CDR1 SGHKS and CDR2 YYEKEE (reference sequence). The CDR3 covers 15 residues. CDR3 bases: TGTGCCAGCAGCTGGGGACTAGCGGGGACTGGAGAGCAGTTCTTC. As protein: CASSWGLAGTGEQFF.

CDR3 in amino acids: CASSLDGRASEQYF. CDR3 sequence (DNA): TGTGCCAGCAGCTTGGACGGCAGGGCTTCCGAGCAGTACTTC. This sequence joins TRBV7-2 and TRBJ2-7, with a possible D match to TRBD1 (5 bases). V lost 3 bases and J lost 6, with 15 bases in between. CDR3 size: 14 residues. Per the germline V gene, CDR1 is SGHTA and CDR2 is FQGNSA.

This clone was observed a few times. The V call is TRBV4-3, the J call TRBJ2-3; D may be TRBD1 or TRBD2 (5 bases each). Trimming shortened V by 3 bases and J by 5 bases, and 12 bases separated the two germline ends. The CDR3 totals 14 residues. Germline CDR1 and CDR2: LGHNA and YSLEER. CDR3 sequence: CASSQITGRDTQYF. The CDR3 coding sequence is TGCGCCAGCAGCCAGATCACGGGACGAGATACGCAGTATTTT.

The chain uses TRBV2 and TRBJ2-2, with D uncertain. The CDR3 runs to 14 residues. The germline V gene encodes CDR1 SNHLY and CDR2 FYNNEI. Trimming stripped 6 bases from V and 0 bases from J, with 8 bases between. The CDR3 region is CASRRSANTGELFF. DNA for the CDR3: TGTGCCAGCAGACGGTCCGCGAACACCGGGGAGCTGTTTTTT. The full variable domain, rest sourced from reference TRBV2 and TRBJ2-2, is EPEVTQTPSHQVTQMGQEVILRCVPISNHLYFYWYRQILGQKVEFLVSFYNNEISEKSEIFDDQFSVERPDGSNFTLKIRSTKLEDSAMYFCASRRSANTGELFFGEGSRLTVL.

The chain uses TRBV11-2 and TRBJ1-5; D is uncertain. Trimming took off 5 bases at V and 7 bases at J, with 18 bases between the two ends. CDR1 and CDR2 from the germline V gene are SGHAT and FQNNGV. CDR3 length equals 15 residues. For the CDR3, the DNA is TGTGCCAGCAGCCCTTGGGCCCCCTCAGAACAGCCCCAGCATTTT. This codes for CASSPWAPSEQPQHF.

V usage is TRBV7-9 and J usage is TRBJ2-1; TRBD1 agrees at 9 bases. CDR1 is SEHNR and CDR2 is FQNEAQ in the germline V gene (reference sequence). The CDR3 is 13 amino acids. J gave up 8 bases and V 8 bases, and 7 bases lay outside the gene matches. In DNA form, the CDR3 reads TGTGCCAGCGGGCTACAGGGGGCCGATGAGCAGTTCTTC. Its translation: CASGLQGADEQFF.

The rearrangement uses TRBV4-3 and TRBJ1-3; no firm D call. Deletions cut 0 bases from V and 0 bases from J, with 6 bases between. This CDR3 region has 15 residues. Germline assignment: CDR1 LGHNA and CDR2 YSLEER. For the CDR3, the DNA is TGCGCCAGCAGCCAAGACTCCAACTCTGGAAACACCATATATTTT. It codes for CASSQDSNSGNTIYF.